What follows are 13 T cell receptor beta chains derived from one specimen sequenced in a study of blood T cell repertoires in COVID-19. Data came from immunoSEQ multiplex PCR; TCRdb stores just in-frame clones and leaves some out. This table has 470,000 or so clones, around nine tenths appearing once. Material for sequencing was peripheral blood. The receptors come from a woman in her twenties or thirties with acute or convalescent COVID-19.

The rearrangement joins TRBV7-3 to TRBJ2-3, with D possibly being TRBD2 (5 bases). This CDR3 region has 15 residues. The germline V gene encodes CDR1 SGHTA and CDR2 FQGTGA. V lost 3 bases and J lost 4, with 14 bases in between. The CDR3 nucleotides read TGTGCCAGCAGCTTGGGCGGGTTACGGGCAGATACGCAGTATTTT. This gives the protein CASSLGGLRADTQYF.

This chain uses TRBV27 with TRBJ2-7; D not resolved. From germline, CDR1 is MNHEY and CDR2 SMNVEV (reference sequence). Trimming removed 5 bases from V and 4 bases from J, with 9 bases in between. The CDR3 is 12 residues long. CDR3 in amino acids: CASSPPSYEQYF. CDR3 DNA sequence: TGTGCCAGCAGTCCCCCGTCGTACGAGCAGTACTTC.

The chain uses TRBV7-3 and TRBJ2-3; TRBD2 matches at 7 bases. The germline V gene has CDR1 SGHTA and CDR2 FQGTGA. The CDR3 is 16 amino acids. The J segment lost 2 bases and the V segment lost 5 bases, leaving 10 bases of the junction unmatched. The CDR3 is CASSPTGGWTTDTQYF. CDR3 nucleotides: TGTGCCAGCAGCCCCACGGGGGGTTGGACCACAGATACGCAGTATTTT.

The CDR3, as DNA: TGTGCCAGTAGCCCTTCGACTAGTAGGGCCTACGAGCAGTACTTC. Translated: CASSPSTSRAYEQYF. The chain recombines TRBV19 with TRBJ2-7; tentatively, D is TRBD2 (6 bases). Germline V gene lookup returns CDR1 LNHDA and CDR2 SQIVND (reference sequence). V shed 6 bases and J shed 2 bases, with 17 bases lying between them. The CDR3 is 15 amino acids.

This clone was observed at least ten times. The V call is TRBV27, the J call TRBJ2-5, with 8 nucleotides matching TRBD2. The germline V gene has CDR1 MNHEY and CDR2 SMNVEV (reference sequence). V lost 4 bases, J lost 4 bases, and 8 bases stayed unmatched. The CDR3 covers 15 residues. CDR3 in amino acids: CASSSPFGGVETQYF. The CDR3 nucleotides read TGTGCCAGCAGTTCCCCCTTCGGGGGGGTAGAGACCCAGTACTTC.

V is TRBV28 and J is TRBJ1-5; D may be TRBD1 (5 bases). V was trimmed by 6 bases and J by 0 bases, leaving 21 bases between them. The CDR3 spans 18 residues. Germline V gene data show CDR1 as MDHEN and CDR2 as SYDVKM. In nucleotides, the CDR3 is TGTGCCAGCAGCAAGGGACTGACACGGATATATAGCAATCAGCCCCAGCATTTT. Its protein product is CASSKGLTRIYSNQPQHF.

V is TRBV9 and J is TRBJ2-1; 9 bases map to TRBD2. The CDR3 is 12 residues long. Germline V gene sequence: CDR1 SGDLS, CDR2 YYNGEE. V lost 3 bases, J lost 16 bases, and 8 bases stayed unmatched. For the CDR3, the DNA is TGTGCCAGCAGCGGAACTAGCGGGCGACCCTTCTTC. Protein sequence: CASSGTSGRPFF.

The chain couples TRBV5-6 to TRBJ1-6, with a weak D call TRBD1 (5 bases). Germline V gives CDR1 SGHDT, CDR2 YYEEEE. CDR3 length: 16 residues. V gave up 0 bases and J gave up 7 bases, with 14 bases separating them. CDR3 amino acids: CASSLGRQLGNSPLHF. In DNA, the CDR3 is TGTGCCAGCAGCTTGGGCCGACAGCTGGGAAATTCACCCCTCCACTTT.

This chain joins TRBV7-9 and TRBJ1-4; the D is unclear. Germline CDR1 reads SEHNR; CDR2 reads FQNEAQ (reference sequence). This CDR3 is 14 amino acids long. V gave up 0 bases and J gave up 3 bases, with 5 bases separating them. This CDR3 reads CASSLATSNEKLFF. In DNA, the CDR3 is TGTGCCAGCAGCTTAGCCACATCTAATGAAAAACTGTTTTTT.

This clone was recorded a few times. The rearrangement joins TRBV11-3 to TRBJ2-2; TRBD1 matches at 8 bases. Looked up from germline, CDR1 is SGHNT and CDR2 is YENEEA. V lost 5 bases to trimming and J lost 5 bases; unmatched junction nucleotides: 7. This CDR3 comprises 15 residues. The CDR3 coding sequence is TGTGCCAGCAGCCAAAACAGGGGGACAACCGGGGAGCTGTTTTTT. The encoded protein is CASSQNRGTTGELFF.

The CDR3: CASSYNRAAGNTIYF. CDR3 nucleotides: TGTGCCAGCAGTTACAACAGGGCAGCTGGAAACACCATATATTTT. J is TRBJ1-3 and V is TRBV6-2 or TRBV6-3; maybe TRBD1 (6 bases). V was pared by 2 bases and J by 2 bases, with 10 bases between. Germline CDR1 is MNHEY and CDR2 is SVGEGT. The CDR3 is made up of 15 amino acids.

The chain combines TRBV7-7 with TRBJ2-7; tentative D call: TRBD1 (6 bases). The CDR3 length is 13 residues. V was pared by 1 base and J by 6 bases, with 10 bases between. Germline CDR1 SSHAT, CDR2 FNYEAQ (reference sequence). CDR3 in DNA: TGTGCCAGCAGCTTAGACAGGGTTGGCGAGCAGTACTTC. Its translation is CASSLDRVGEQYF. Full variable domain (remainder filled in from reference TRBV7-7 and TRBJ2-7): GAGVSQSPRYKVTKRGQDVTLRCDPISSHATLYWYQQALGQGPEFLTYFNYEAQPDKSGLPSDRFSAERPEGSISTLTIQRTEQRDSAMYRCASSLDRVGEQYFGPGTRLTVT.

V usage is TRBV7-3 and J usage is TRBJ2-3; 7 bases match TRBD2. The germline V gene has CDR1 SGHTA and CDR2 FQGTGA. This CDR3 has 16 amino acids. The trim removed 2 bases at V and 7 bases at J, leaving 12 bases unmatched. Here the CDR3 reads CASSLSPGGWLNTQYF. CDR3 bases: TGTGCCAGCAGCTTATCACCGGGGGGTTGGTTAAATACGCAGTATTTT.